Below are 25 T cell receptor beta chains sequenced from a single sample in a study of T cells in women clearing cervical HPV infection. Some clones are missing from TCRdb's copy, which holds only in-frame ones; the method was immunoSEQ multiplex PCR. This specimen shows 15,000 to 20,000 clones; the ten leading clones hold about 17%. The source material was blood buffy coat. These receptors all stem from a woman between 18 and 75 years old with a cervical HPV16 infection that either progressed to CIN3+ or cleared (not recorded which).

In regard to this clone: Sequencing ends 3 residues short of the CDR3 end; the germline J gene provides the rest. The chain joins TRBV19 to TRBJ1-4, with TRBD1 matching over 11 bases. There are 15 residues in the CDR3. The germline CDR1 and CDR2 sequences are LNHDA and SQIVND (reference sequence). V dropped 5 bases and J dropped 7; count of bases not matched to a gene: 6. CDR3 loop: CASSSRDRGAEKLFF. Partial CDR3 DNA: TGTGCCAGTAGTTCCCGGGACAGGGGGGCTGAAAAA. The full variable domain, completed using reference TRBV19 and TRBJ1-4, is DGGITQSPKYLFRKEGQNVTLSCEQNLNHDAMYWYRQDPGQGLRLIYYSQIVNDFQKGDIAEGYSVSREKKESFPLTVTSAQKNPTAFYLCASSSRDRGAEKLFFGSGTQLSVL.

The CDR3 spells CASNRAGGEAFF. The covered CDR3 bases are TGTGCCAGCAACCGTGCAGGAGGTGAA. The chain combines TRBV7-9 with TRBJ1-1; D not resolved. The read gets to within 3 residues of the CDR3 end, and the germline J gene fills in the rest. V lost 7 bases to trimming and J lost 7 bases, with 13 bases between them. The CDR3 runs 12 residues. The germline gives CDR1 SEHNR, CDR2 FQNEAQ (reference sequence).

Regarding this clone: The read falls 3 residues short of the CDR3 end, and the missing part is taken from the germline J gene. V is TRBV13 and J is TRBJ1-4; D is perhaps TRBD1 (5 bases). From germline, CDR1 is PRHDT and CDR2 FYEKMQ (reference sequence). The CDR3 spans 16 residues. With 2 bases removed from V and 2 bases from J, the gap between germline ends came to 12 bases. The CDR3 sequence is CASSLRGGGTNEKLFF. Incomplete CDR3 DNA: TGTGCCAGCAGCTTAAGGGGAGGAGGGACTAATGAAAAA. Filled out from reference TRBV13 and TRBJ1-4, the complete variable domain reads AAGVIQSPRHLIKEKRETATLKCYPIPRHDTVYWYQQGPGQDPQFLISFYEKMQSDKGSIPDRFSAQQFSDYHSELNMSSLELGDSALYFCASSLRGGGTNEKLFFGSGTQLSVL.

A remark on this clone: The read halts 3 residues ahead of the CDR3 end, with the missing end drawn from the germline J gene. J is TRBJ1-2 and V is TRBV7-8; no reliable D call. Germline V gene lookup returns CDR1 SGHVS and CDR2 FQNEAQ. This CDR3 contains 15 residues. The CDR3 bases that were read are TGTGCCAGCAGCACAATGGCCTGGCGGGAGGGCGGC. It is translated as CASSTMAWREGG. The complete CDR3 reads CASSTMAWREGGYTF.

Details on this clone: The CDR3 end is not reached by the read, which stops 3 residues before it; the germline J gene fills it in. The chain employs TRBV7-9 and TRBJ2-4; TRBD1 matches at 7 bases. The CDR3 length is 14 residues. Germline loops: CDR1 SEHNR, CDR2 FQNEAQ (reference sequence). The CDR3 DNA, read in part, is TGTGCCAGCAGCTTGAACAGGGGAGAGAATGGT. Its protein product is CASSLNRGENG. The full CDR3 protein reads CASSLNRGENGQYF.

Regarding this clone: The read is 3 residues too short to cover the CDR3 end, so that end is filled in from the germline J gene. The chain combines TRBV30 with TRBJ2-1; possibly TRBD2 for D (6 bases). In germline, CDR1 is GTSNPN, CDR2 SVGIG (reference sequence). V shed 0 bases and J shed 0 bases, with 18 bases lying between them. The CDR3 extends over 18 amino acids. CDR3 DNA, as far as it was read: TGTGCCTGGAGTGTACTTAACAGCGGGCCCAGCTCCTACAATGAG. It specifies CAWSVLNSGPSSYNE. The full CDR3 protein is CAWSVLNSGPSSYNEQFF.

Points on this clone: The read ends 3 residues early relative to the CDR3; the germline J gene fills the gap. The gene calls are TRBV2 and TRBJ2-5, with TRBD2 matching over 8 bases. The CDR3 is 13 amino acids. Trimming at V came to 6 bases and at J to 7 bases, leaving 7 bases not matched to a gene. The germline gives CDR1 SNHLY, CDR2 FYNNEI. CDR3 region: CASRSNGGGTQYF. The CDR3 DNA, read in part, is TGTGCCAGCAGGTCGAACGGGGGGGGGACC.

A word on this clone: The read is 3 residues too short to cover the CDR3 end, so that end is filled in from the germline J gene. The V call is TRBV2, the J call TRBJ2-1; 8 nucleotides line up with TRBD2. Germline CDR1 is SNHLY and CDR2 is FYNNEI. V shed 5 bases and J 3 bases; nucleotides not matched to a gene: 12. The CDR3 has 17 amino acids. The CDR3 loop reads CASSTRGAGGVYNEQFF. The covered CDR3 bases are TGTGCCAGCAGTACGAGGGGGGCGGGGGGCGTCTACAATGAG.

As for this clone: Read data end 3 residues before the CDR3 end; the end is taken from the germline J gene. This chain connects TRBV20-1 to TRBJ1-6; perhaps TRBD1 as D (5 bases). This CDR3 contains 15 residues. Trimming pared 5 bases from V and 9 bases from J, leaving 20 bases between. CDR1 and CDR2 (germline): DFQATT, SNEGSKA (reference sequence). The CDR3 bases that were read are TGCAGTGCTGGGGGGGGAGGTTGGTCGAGTTCACCC. Translated, it gives CSAGGGGWSSSP. The full CDR3 is CSAGGGGWSSSPLHF.

CDR3 DNA, as far as it was read: TGTGCCAGTAGTATACGGCAGGGGTGGATCTACGAC. As protein: CASSIRQGWIYD. The entire CDR3 is CASSIRQGWIYDYTF. The gene calls are TRBV19 and TRBJ1-2, with D possibly TRBD1 on 6 matching bases. The CDR3 end falls 3 residues outside the read, so it is completed with the germline J gene. Per germline, CDR1 LNHDA and CDR2 SQIVND (reference sequence). This CDR3 contains 15 residues.

Concerning this clone: The read terminates 3 residues before the CDR3 end, so the remaining end is supplied by the germline J gene. The genes are TRBV11-2 and TRBJ2-2; perhaps TRBD1 as D (5 bases). This CDR3 has 15 residues. V was shortened by 1 base and J by 7 bases, with 13 bases between the two germline ends. Looked up from germline, CDR1 is SGHAT and CDR2 is FQNNGV. The CDR3 spells CASSLGRRAVGELFF. The DNA read from the CDR3 is TGTGCCAGCAGCTTAGGTCGCAGGGCGGTCGGGGAG.

Regarding this clone: The CDR3 goes on 3 residues after the read ends, and that part is filled in from the germline J gene. This chain links TRBV28 with TRBJ1-5; 11 bases map to TRBD1. The germline gives CDR1 MDHEN, CDR2 SYDVKM. The ends lost 6 bases at V and 5 bases at J; junction bases unmatched: 18. The CDR3 has 19 residues. CDR3 DNA, as far as it was read: TGTGCCAGCAGAGATGGACAGGGGGCGCCCACCGGTCCTTATCAGCCC. Translated, it gives CASRDGQGAPTGPYQP. From start to end, the CDR3 is CASRDGQGAPTGPYQPQHF.

Points on this clone: Read coverage stops 3 residues before the CDR3 terminus; the germline J gene supplies the remainder. The chain has TRBV7-9 and TRBJ2-1; 11 bases line up with TRBD1. This CDR3 comprises 13 residues. Germline V gene sequence: CDR1 SEHNR, CDR2 FQNEAQ (reference sequence). V lost 5 bases, J lost 9 bases, and 3 bases stayed unmatched. CDR3 bases read: TGTGCCAGCAGCCCAGGGACAGGGGGTGAG. It is translated as CASSPGTGGE. The whole CDR3 is CASSPGTGGEQFF.

On this clone itself: The read gets to within 3 residues of the CDR3 end, and the germline J gene fills in the rest. The chain recombines TRBV10-3 with TRBJ1-3; 7 nucleotides line up with TRBD1. Losses at the gene ends were 7 bases for V and 0 bases for J; bases not matched to a gene: 6. Germline loops: CDR1 ENHRY, CDR2 SYGVKD. The CDR3 is 15 amino acids. CDR3 sequence reads: CAIIPDRDSGNTIYF. Partial CDR3 DNA: TGTGCCATCATCCCTGACAGGGACTCTGGAAACACC.

Details on this clone: The CDR3 extends 3 residues past the end of the read, so its final part is completed from the germline J gene. The chain couples TRBV5-1 to TRBJ1-1, with D maybe TRBD1 (6 bases). Trimming removed 2 bases from V and 1 base from J, with 15 bases in between. Per germline, CDR1 SGHRS and CDR2 YFSETQ. CDR3 size: 16 residues. The CDR3 region is CASSFGQLGWNTEAFF. The CDR3 DNA, read in part, is TGCGCCAGCAGCTTTGGACAGTTGGGGTGGAACACTGAA.

Turning to this clone: The read is 3 residues too short to cover the CDR3 end, so that end is filled in from the germline J gene. The chain is built from TRBV11-2 and TRBJ2-6; 7 nucleotides line up with TRBD1. CDR1 SGHAT and CDR2 FQNNGV come from the germline V gene. CDR3 length equals 15 residues. V dropped 4 bases and J dropped 4; count of bases not matched to a gene: 4. Partial CDR3 DNA: TGTGCCAGCAGCTCGGGACAGACCGGGGCCAACGTC. Translated: CASSSGQTGANV. The complete CDR3 reads CASSSGQTGANVLTF.

A note on this clone: The observed sequence ends 3 residues before the CDR3 terminus, with the missing tail filled in from the germline J gene. The V call is TRBV10-3, the J call TRBJ1-2, with D perhaps matching TRBD1 (5 bases). In germline, CDR1 is ENHRY, CDR2 SYGVKD. CDR3 size: 12 residues. V lost 3 bases, J lost 5 bases, and 7 bases lay in between. The DNA read from the CDR3 is TGTGCCATCAGTGACAGGGAGTATGGC. Its protein product is CAISDREYG. The full CDR3 is CAISDREYGYTF.

A remark on this clone: The sequenced fragment ends 3 residues before the CDR3 boundary, so the rest is inferred from the germline J gene. This chain uses TRBV18 with TRBJ1-5; no firm D call. Per germline, CDR1 KGHSH and CDR2 LQKENI. There are 15 residues in the CDR3. V was trimmed by 6 bases and J by 4 bases, leaving 16 bases between them. This CDR3 is CASSSSGRQNQPQHF. CDR3 DNA (partial): TGTGCCAGCTCCTCGTCCGGCAGGCAAAATCAGCCC.

Remarks on this clone: The CDR3 end lies 3 residues beyond the end of the read and is filled in from the germline J gene. The rearrangement uses TRBV19 and TRBJ2-1; 12 bases match TRBD1. The CDR3 length is 15 residues. V gave up 7 bases and J gave up 7 bases; unmatched junction bases: 8. Germline CDR1 and CDR2: LNHDA and SQIVND (reference sequence). CDR3 sequence: CASKSGQGATNEQFF. The sequenced CDR3 bases are TGTGCCAGTAAGTCGGGACAGGGGGCTACGAATGAG.

About this clone: The read halts 3 residues ahead of the CDR3 end, with the missing end drawn from the germline J gene. The chain couples TRBV5-6 to TRBJ2-5, with 12 bases fitting TRBD2. J gave up 4 bases and V 1 base, and 2 bases lay outside the gene matches. The CDR3 has 15 amino acids. The germline CDR1 and CDR2 sequences are SGHDT and YYEEEE. CDR3 bases read: TGTGCCAGCAGCTTGCCGACTAGCGGGGGAGAGACC. It specifies CASSLPTSGGET. The complete CDR3 reads CASSLPTSGGETQYF.

As concerns this clone: The read ends 3 residues before the CDR3 terminus; that terminus is restored from the germline J gene. The J gene is TRBJ1-2, the V gene TRBV2; perhaps TRBD1 as D (5 bases). The CDR3 is 15 amino acids. The germline V gene encodes CDR1 SNHLY and CDR2 FYNNEI. V lost 7 bases and J lost 0, with 15 bases in between. CDR3 sequence: CASTQGGMANYGYTF. Incomplete CDR3 DNA: TGTGCCAGCACCCAGGGCGGAATGGCTAACTATGGC.

Details on this clone: The read comes to an end 3 residues before the CDR3 does, leaving the germline J gene to fill in the end. The chain joins TRBV18 to TRBJ1-2, with D possibly matching TRBD1 (6 bases). The V gene's germline CDR1 is KGHSH and CDR2 LQKENI. The CDR3 loop spans 17 amino acids. The CDR3 spells CASSRTSGGAVTDTYTF. The DNA read from the CDR3 is TGTGCCAGCTCTCGGACTAGCGGGGGGGCTGTGACAGATACC.

As regards this clone: The CDR3 end lies 3 residues beyond the end of the read and is filled in from the germline J gene. The chain carries TRBV7-3 and TRBJ2-1; 7 bases fit TRBD1. The CDR3 runs to 15 residues. CDR1 SGHTA and CDR2 FQGTGA come from the germline V gene. Losses at the gene ends were 5 bases for V and 5 bases for J; bases not matched to a gene: 9. The CDR3 bases that were read are TGTGCCAGCAGCCCTGGACAGGTTAATCACAATGAG. Translation: CASSPGQVNHNE. In full, the CDR3 is CASSPGQVNHNEQFF.

About this clone: The sequence runs out 3 residues before the end of the CDR3; the remainder is reconstructed from the germline J gene. The chain links TRBV7-8 to TRBJ1-2; 7 nucleotides match TRBD1. Germline V CDR1 and CDR2: SGHVS, FQNEAQ. The CDR3 is 14 residues long. Germline trimming cut 4 bases from V and 3 bases from J; bases unmatched to any gene: 5. CDR3 in amino acids: CASSSGTVHYGYTF. The DNA read from the CDR3 is TGTGCCAGCAGCTCCGGGACAGTCCACTATGGC. The whole variable domain, remainder taken from reference TRBV7-8 and TRBJ1-2, is GAGVSQSPRYKVAKRGQDVALRCDPISGHVSLFWYQQALGQGPEFLTYFQNEAQLDKSGLPSDRFFAERPEGSVSTLKIQRTQQEDSAVYLCASSSGTVHYGYTFGSGTRLTVV.

Notes on this clone: The read terminates 3 residues before the CDR3 end, so the remaining end is supplied by the germline J gene. This chain uses TRBV10-3 with TRBJ1-4; D remains ambiguous. The CDR3 is 13 residues long. Germline V gene data show CDR1 as ENHRY and CDR2 as SYGVKD. V gave up 7 bases and J gave up 5 bases, with 11 bases separating them. CDR3 DNA, as far as it was read: TGTGCCATCAACGCGGGAGGGAATGAAAAA. As protein: CAINAGGNEK. The full-length CDR3 reads as CAINAGGNEKLFF.